These 27 T cell receptor beta chains share one sample of origin, sequenced in a study of cytomegalovirus exposure and HLA in healthy donors. PCR involved 60 Vbeta and 13 Jbeta primers. Libraries were prepared by immunoSEQ multiplex PCR; TCRdb keeps only in-frame clonotypes and omits some of them. The table records about 160,000 clones, around 76% of them present only once. Material for sequencing was PBMCs. The source of these receptors is a female donor in good health and CMV-seronegative.

The chain recombines TRBV30 with TRBJ1-1; D possibly corresponds to TRBD1 (6 bases). CDR3 size: 13 residues. Germline V lookup: CDR1 GTSNPN, CDR2 SVGIG (reference sequence). V shed 8 bases and J shed 5 bases, with 18 bases lying between them. The CDR3 region has the DNA TGTGCCGGGGGGGCGGGACGAGCGACTGAAGCTTTCTTT. It codes for CAGGAGRATEAFF. Drawing the rest from reference TRBV30 and TRBJ1-1, the complete variable domain is SQTIHQWPATLVQPVGSPLSLECTVEGTSNPNLYWYRQAAGRGLQLLFYSVGIGQISSEVPQNLSASRPQDRQFILSSKKLLLSDSGFYLCAGGAGRATEAFFGQGTRLTVV.

CDR3 in amino acids: CASSPPGGVKPQHF. Written as DNA, the CDR3 is TGCGCCAGCAGCCCGCCCGGGGGAGTGAAGCCCCAGCATTTT. This chain links TRBV4-1 with TRBJ1-5; possibly TRBD1 for D (5 bases). Looked up from germline, CDR1 is MGHRA and CDR2 is YSYEKL. The CDR3 consists of 14 residues. Trimming stripped 4 bases from V and 8 bases from J, with 15 bases between.

The chain employs TRBV6-5 and TRBJ1-6, with 7 bases identical to TRBD1. The CDR3 is made up of 16 amino acids. Trimming at V came to 0 bases and at J to 8 bases, leaving 7 bases not matched to a gene. Per the germline V gene, CDR1 is MNHEY and CDR2 is SVGAGI. The CDR3 loop is CASSYSRTGSYSPLHF. CDR3 in DNA: TGTGCCAGCAGTTACTCGAGGACAGGTTCCTATTCACCCCTCCACTTT.

This clone was seen more than once but under ten times. The chain employs TRBV30 and TRBJ2-7, with D tentatively TRBD1 (6 bases). V was pared by 0 bases and J by 2 bases, with 11 bases between. Germline-derived CDR1 and CDR2 are GTSNPN and SVGIG (reference sequence). This CDR3 has 14 amino acids. This CDR3 reads CAWSVQGNPYEQYF. For the CDR3, the DNA is TGTGCCTGGAGTGTGCAGGGGAACCCCTACGAGCAGTACTTC.

This clone was seen just once. The V gene is TRBV6-1, the J gene TRBJ1-4, with 9 bases fitting TRBD1. Trimming cost V 5 bases and J 8 bases; bases outside gene matches: 6. Germline V CDR1 and CDR2: MNHNS, SASEGT. The CDR3 spans 14 residues. CDR3 in amino acids: CASSLTGGVEKLFF. The CDR3 nucleotides are TGTGCCAGCAGTCTGACAGGGGGGGTAGAAAAACTGTTTTTT.

This clone was detected only a few times. The CDR3 loop reads CASSLERTTNEQFF. In DNA form, the CDR3 reads TGTGCCAGCAGCTTAGAAAGGACAACTAATGAGCAGTTCTTC. This sequence joins TRBV11-2 and TRBJ2-1; maybe TRBD1 (5 bases). V shed 0 bases and J shed 7 bases, with 10 bases lying between them. The CDR3 has 14 residues. Germline CDR1 and CDR2: SGHAT and FQNNGV.

This chain links TRBV5-4 with TRBJ1-2; 7 bases align to TRBD1. This CDR3 contains 13 residues. V gave up 4 bases and J gave up 7 bases; unmatched junction bases: 7. CDR1 and CDR2 from the germline V gene are SGHNT and YYREEE (reference sequence). The CDR3 DNA reads TGTGCCAGCAGCCTCAGGACAGGAGGTGGCTACACCTTC. Residues: CASSLRTGGGYTF.

This clone has only a few counts. The V and J genes are TRBV7-9 and TRBJ2-2; 11 bases map to TRBD2. The V segment lost 8 bases and the J segment 4 bases; nucleotides outside the gene matches: 0. The CDR3 length is 13 residues. Germline V lookup: CDR1 SEHNR, CDR2 FQNEAQ (reference sequence). The CDR3 DNA is TGTGCCAGCCTAGCGGGAGGCACCGGGGAGCTGTTTTTT. Amino acid sequence: CASLAGGTGELFF.

The rearrangement links TRBV27 to TRBJ2-5, with D possibly matching TRBD2 (5 bases). This CDR3 comprises 14 residues. Trimming stripped 6 bases from V and 5 bases from J, with 16 bases between. CDR1 is MNHEY and CDR2 is SMNVEV in the germline V gene (reference sequence). The CDR3 bases are TGTGCCAGCAGACTGAACCGGGGTTGGGAGACCCAGTACTTC. This gives the protein CASRLNRGWETQYF.

The chain couples TRBV7-2 to TRBJ2-3; 10 bases map to TRBD2. Germline CDR1 reads SGHTA; CDR2 reads FQGNSA. J lost 5 bases, V lost 3 bases, and 8 bases had no gene match. The CDR3 covers 16 residues. The CDR3 sequence: CASSLASGGRRDTQYF. As DNA, the CDR3 is TGTGCCAGCAGCTTGGCTAGCGGGGGCCGACGAGATACGCAGTATTTT.

This clone has more than one count but fewer than ten. The chain recombines TRBV7-6 with TRBJ2-7, with 8 bases that match TRBD2. The CDR3 is made up of 16 amino acids. In germline, CDR1 is SGHVS, CDR2 FNYEAQ. V dropped 8 bases and J dropped 3; count of bases not matched to a gene: 15. CDR3: CASQADGGGSNYEQYF. CDR3 bases: TGTGCCAGCCAAGCGGACGGGGGGGGATCTAACTACGAGCAGTACTTC.

This clone came up a few times. The CDR3 reads CASSPRSLGGEKLFF. CDR3 nucleotide sequence: TGTGCCAGCAGCCCTCGTTCTCTGGGGGGAGAAAAACTGTTTTTT. This chain connects TRBV5-6 to TRBJ1-4, with a weak D call TRBD1 (5 bases). Deletions cut 4 bases from V and 8 bases from J, with 18 bases between. Germline-derived CDR1 and CDR2 are SGHDT and YYEEEE. CDR3 length equals 15 residues.

The sample holds a few counts of this clone. This chain joins TRBV18 and TRBJ1-5, with 7 bases aligning to TRBD1. CDR3 size: 17 residues. Germline trimming cut 1 base from V and 2 bases from J; bases unmatched to any gene: 8. Germline values: CDR1 KGHSH, CDR2 LQKENI. CDR3 nucleotides: TGTGCCAGCTCACCACAAATAGGGGGCTTCGGCAATCAGCCCCAGCATTTT. It yields the protein CASSPQIGGFGNQPQHF.

Of note for this clone: The sample contains more than one DNA sequence encoding this CDR3. The J gene is TRBJ1-5, the V gene TRBV7-9, with D tentatively TRBD1 (5 bases). V shed 3 bases and J shed 7 bases, with 10 bases lying between them. The CDR3 length is 13 residues. From germline, CDR1 is SEHNR and CDR2 FQNEAQ (reference sequence). The CDR3 is CASSLEGRQPQHF. The CDR3 nucleotides read TGTGCCAGCAGCTTGGAGGGGCGCCAGCCCCAGCATTTT.

For the CDR3, the DNA is TGTGCCAGCAGTGAAACGAGCTACGAGCAGTACTTC. Its protein is CASSETSYEQYF. V gene TRBV2 combines with J gene TRBJ2-5; the D is unclear. The end of the DNA aligns better with TRBJ2-7, so the J call may be wrong. CDR1 SNHLY and CDR2 FYNNEI come from the germline V gene. The CDR3 is 12 amino acids.

The chain has TRBV9 and TRBJ1-2; TRBD1 matches 9 bases. The germline gives CDR1 SGDLS, CDR2 YYNGEE. V shed 0 bases, J shed 4 bases, and the junction held 4 bases outside the gene matches. The CDR3 contains 15 residues. CDR3 sequence (DNA): TGTGCCAGCAGCGTAGAAGGGGACAGGGCCTATGGCTACACCTTC. Translation: CASSVEGDRAYGYTF.

This chain joins TRBV2 and TRBJ2-7; 9 bases fit TRBD1. V was pared by 5 bases and J by 6 bases, with 11 bases of the junction left unmatched. Per the germline V gene, CDR1 is SNHLY and CDR2 is FYNNEI. The length of the CDR3 is 15 residues. The CDR3 DNA follows: TGTGCCAGCAGTTACGGACAGGGGTCGCCCTCCGAGCAGTACTTC. As protein: CASSYGQGSPSEQYF.

Only one count was recorded for this clone. V and J are TRBV9 and TRBJ2-3, with 10 bases lining up with TRBD2. Trimming removed 0 bases from V and 2 bases from J; junction bases left unmatched: 6. This CDR3 is 17 amino acids long. Germline-derived CDR1 and CDR2 are SGDLS and YYNGEE. The CDR3 reads CASSVGTSGDSTDTQYF. The DNA of the CDR3 is TGTGCCAGCAGCGTAGGGACTAGCGGAGACTCCACAGATACGCAGTATTTT. Complete variable domain (other parts from reference TRBV9 and TRBJ2-3): DSGVTQTPKHLITATGQRVTLRCSPRSGDLSVYWYQQSLDQGLQFLIQYYNGEERAKGNILERFSAQQFPDLHSELNLSSLELGDSALYFCASSVGTSGDSTDTQYFGPGTRLTVL.

This clone was detected a few times. The chain uses TRBV5-1 and TRBJ2-5, with 11 bases identical to TRBD2. Germline V gene sequence: CDR1 SGHRS, CDR2 YFSETQ. The CDR3 totals 19 residues. V shed 3 bases and J 0 bases; nucleotides not matched to a gene: 13. The DNA for the CDR3 is TGCGCCAGCAGCTACACCTACACCTTAGCGGGAGGGAACCAAGAGACCCAGTACTTC. It codes for CASSYTYTLAGGNQETQYF. The whole variable domain, filled in from reference TRBV5-1 and TRBJ2-5, reads KAGVTQTPRYLIKTRGQQVTLSCSPISGHRSVSWYQQTPGQGLQFLFEYFSETQRNKGNFPGRFSGRQFSNSRSEMNVSTLELGDSALYLCASSYTYTLAGGNQETQYFGPGTRLLVL.

This chain uses TRBV10-2 with TRBJ2-7; 9 bases fit TRBD2. Germline V lookup: CDR1 WSHSY, CDR2 SAAADI. This CDR3 comprises 14 residues. J lost 5 bases, V lost 6 bases, and 8 bases had no gene match. The CDR3 region is CASRGLAGLDEQYF. The CDR3 bases are TGCGCCAGCAGAGGTCTAGCGGGATTGGACGAGCAGTACTTC.

This chain joins TRBV30 and TRBJ2-3; TRBD1 aligns across 8 bases. The CDR3 extends over 15 amino acids. The germline V gene encodes CDR1 GTSNPN and CDR2 SVGIG (reference sequence). The V and J ends lost 1 base and 4 bases, in that order; junction bases with no gene match: 7. CDR3 residues: CAWSGQGSRADTQYF. CDR3 nucleotides: TGTGCCTGGAGTGGACAGGGGAGTCGAGCAGATACGCAGTATTTT.

This clone appeared a few times. The chain employs TRBV10-3 and TRBJ1-2; D is uncertain. CDR3 length: 13 amino acids. V dropped 11 bases and J dropped 4 bases, with 17 bases sitting between them. Germline CDR1 ENHRY, CDR2 SYGVKD. In DNA, the CDR3 is TGTGCCGCCCATCCAGATTTATCCTATGGCTACACCTTC. It yields the protein CAAHPDLSYGYTF.

The gene calls are TRBV10-3 and TRBJ2-1; the match to TRBD2 covers 7 bases. With 0 bases clipped from V and 2 bases from J, the junction kept 10 bases outside the gene matches. CDR3 length: 18 residues. Germline V gives CDR1 ENHRY, CDR2 SYGVKD. DNA of the CDR3: TGTGCCATCAGTGAGTCGAGAGGCGGGAGAAGGACCTACAATGAGCAGTTCTTC. This sequence encodes CAISESRGGRRTYNEQFF.

This clone was counted a few times. V is TRBV5-5 and J is TRBJ1-5; 10 bases agree with TRBD1. CDR3 length: 14 amino acids. V trimming: 4 bases; J trimming: 7 bases; junction bases outside the gene matches: 5. Looked up from germline, CDR1 is SGHKS and CDR2 is YYEKEE (reference sequence). CDR3 coding DNA: TGTGCCAGCAGCGCCGGGACAGGGGTCCAGCCCCAGCATTTT. Residues: CASSAGTGVQPQHF.

A few counts support this clone. A read error may account for a junction end that differs from germline. This chain links TRBV5-1 with TRBJ1-1, with D uncertain. This CDR3 comprises 14 residues. The germline V gene encodes CDR1 SGHRS and CDR2 YFSETQ. CDR3 loop: CASRGEVLKTEAFF. The CDR3, as DNA: TGCGCCAGCAGAGGTGAGGTGTTGAAAACTGAAGCTTTCTTT.

The V call is TRBV7-8, the J call TRBJ2-5; 7 nucleotides match TRBD1. The germline CDR1 and CDR2 sequences are SGHVS and FQNEAQ. The CDR3 has 15 amino acids. Trimming removed 5 bases from V and 5 bases from J; junction bases left unmatched: 11. The CDR3 spells CASSPTPQGRETQYF. The CDR3 DNA reads as TGTGCCAGCAGCCCGACCCCACAGGGGCGCGAGACCCAGTACTTC.

CDR3 bases: TGTGCCAGCAGTTACTCGAAGGCGGCCTATGGCTACACCTTC. Translation gives CASSYSKAAYGYTF. The chain has TRBV6-5 and TRBJ1-2; the D is unclear. The CDR3 extends over 14 amino acids. V was shortened by 0 bases and J by 4 bases, with 9 bases between the two germline ends. Germline CDR1 is MNHEY and CDR2 is SVGAGI.